The clone carrying this T cell receptor (beta chain) was recorded a few times. The antigen is not known. TCRdb recomputed calls from the RACE reads with MiXCR, one row per CDR3 protein. The sample has roughly 34,000 distinct CDR3 sequences; approximately 6.3% are singletons. Per the germline V gene, CDR1 is MNHEY and CDR2 is SVGEGT. Trimming shortened V by 10 bases and J by 0 bases, and 10 bases separated the two germline ends. The CDR3 contains 13 residues. This specimen belongs to a study of human T cells and chemical hapten exposure. Study summary: Patients were given diphenylcyclopropenone on the scalp weekly across the roughly 24-week study. Small differences in pooled library volume mainly drove the variation in TCR yields per sample. Study outcomes and limitations: Clustering by CDR3 similarity yielded significantly more large clusters from expanded TCRs than controls.

Time point noted: patch test 1, 2 weeks after DPC sensitization. Treatment specified: therapeutic diphenylcyclopropenone sensitization with weekly scalp DPC. Unfractionated whole blood was the source from which total RNA was extracted. The J gene is TRBJ2-1, the V gene TRBV6-2 or TRBV6-3; D is undetermined. Source: whole blood, taken in connection with sensitization to the hapten diphenylcyclopropenone (DPC). This sequence originates from a woman aged 30 to 39 with alopecia areata. Some clones in this sample may be carry-over from other donors' samples. CDR3 sequence: CATKHSSYNEQFF. The CDR3 coding sequence is TGTGCCACCAAACATAGCTCCTACAATGAGCAGTTCTTC.